These 2 T cell receptor beta chains came from one sample sequenced in a study of blood T cell repertoires in COVID-19. Clones were read by immunoSEQ multiplex PCR, and TCRdb kept only the in-frame ones, dropping some. Of approximately 120,000 clones in the sample, over 70% were seen once. Sequenced: peripheral blood. The source of these receptors is a woman aged 50 to 60 with acute or convalescent COVID-19.

The chain carries TRBV10-3 and TRBJ2-3; 13 bases align to TRBD2. The germline V gene encodes CDR1 ENHRY and CDR2 SYGVKD. V trimming: 3 bases; J trimming: 2 bases; junction bases outside the gene matches: 8. The CDR3 runs 18 residues. The CDR3 nucleotides read TGTGCCATCAGTGATTTCCCCGGACTAGCGGGAGACACAGATACGCAGTATTTT. Amino acids: CAISDFPGLAGDTDTQYF.

The chain uses TRBV4-2 and TRBJ1-6; 8 bases line up with TRBD1. V lost 4 bases to trimming and J lost 7 bases; unmatched junction nucleotides: 6. The CDR3 contains 15 residues. Germline CDR1 and CDR2: LGHNA and YNFKEQ. This chain's CDR3 is CASSRRQGRNSPLHF. For the CDR3, the DNA is TGTGCCAGCAGCCGAAGACAGGGGAGGAATTCACCCCTCCACTTT.